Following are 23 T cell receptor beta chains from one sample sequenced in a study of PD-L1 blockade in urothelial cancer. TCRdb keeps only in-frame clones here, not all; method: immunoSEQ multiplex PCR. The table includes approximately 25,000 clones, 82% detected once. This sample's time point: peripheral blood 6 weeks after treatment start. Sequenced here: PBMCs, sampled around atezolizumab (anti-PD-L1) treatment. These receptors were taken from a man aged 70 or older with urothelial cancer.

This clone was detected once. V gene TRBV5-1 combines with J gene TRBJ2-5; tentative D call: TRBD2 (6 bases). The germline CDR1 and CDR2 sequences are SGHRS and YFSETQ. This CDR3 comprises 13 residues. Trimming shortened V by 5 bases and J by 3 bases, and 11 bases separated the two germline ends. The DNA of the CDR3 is TGCGCCAGCAGGGGGGGATTGGAAGAGACCCAGTACTTC. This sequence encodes CASRGGLEETQYF. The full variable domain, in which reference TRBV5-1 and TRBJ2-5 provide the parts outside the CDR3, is KAGVTQTPRYLIKTRGQQVTLSCSPISGHRSVSWYQQTPGQGLQFLFEYFSETQRNKGNFPGRFSGRQFSNSRSEMNVSTLELGDSALYLCASRGGLEETQYFGPGTRLLVL.

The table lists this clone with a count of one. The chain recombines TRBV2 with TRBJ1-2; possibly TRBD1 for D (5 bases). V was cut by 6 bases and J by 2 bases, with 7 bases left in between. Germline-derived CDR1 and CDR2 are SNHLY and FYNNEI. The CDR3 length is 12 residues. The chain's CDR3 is CASREGNYGYTF. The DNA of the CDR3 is TGTGCCAGCAGGGAGGGGAACTATGGCTACACCTTC.

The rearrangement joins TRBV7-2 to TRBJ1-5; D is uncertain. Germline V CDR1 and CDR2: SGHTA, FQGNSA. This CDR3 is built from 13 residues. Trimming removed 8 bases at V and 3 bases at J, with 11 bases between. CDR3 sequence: CASSSSPNQPQHF. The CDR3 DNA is TGTGCCAGCTCATCCAGTCCCAATCAGCCCCAGCATTTT.

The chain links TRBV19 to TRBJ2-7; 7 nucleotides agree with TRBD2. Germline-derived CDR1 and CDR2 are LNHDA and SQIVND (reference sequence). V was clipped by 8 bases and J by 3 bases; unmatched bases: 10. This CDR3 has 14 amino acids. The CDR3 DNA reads TGTGCCAGTGGCCAGCGGGGAGACCTCTACGAGCAGTACTTC. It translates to CASGQRGDLYEQYF.

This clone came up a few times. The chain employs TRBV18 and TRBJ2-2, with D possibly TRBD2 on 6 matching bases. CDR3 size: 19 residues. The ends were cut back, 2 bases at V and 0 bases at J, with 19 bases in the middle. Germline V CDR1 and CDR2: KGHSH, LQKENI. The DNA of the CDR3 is TGTGCCAGCTCACCATCATGGACGGGAGATACTTCGAACACCGGGGAGCTGTTTTTT. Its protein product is CASSPSWTGDTSNTGELFF.

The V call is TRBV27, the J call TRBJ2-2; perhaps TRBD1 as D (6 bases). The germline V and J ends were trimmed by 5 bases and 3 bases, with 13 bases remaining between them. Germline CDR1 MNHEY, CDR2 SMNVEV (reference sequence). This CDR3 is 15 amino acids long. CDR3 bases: TGTGCCAGCAGTGACCCCAGGGGATACACCGGGGAGCTGTTTTTT. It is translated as CASSDPRGYTGELFF.

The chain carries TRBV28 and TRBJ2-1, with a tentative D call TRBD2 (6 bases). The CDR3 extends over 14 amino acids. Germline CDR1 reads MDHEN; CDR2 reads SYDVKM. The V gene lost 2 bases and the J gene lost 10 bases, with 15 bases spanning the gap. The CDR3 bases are TGTGCCAGCAGTTTACCCGGGACTTCCAGGGAGCAGTTCTTC. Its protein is CASSLPGTSREQFF.

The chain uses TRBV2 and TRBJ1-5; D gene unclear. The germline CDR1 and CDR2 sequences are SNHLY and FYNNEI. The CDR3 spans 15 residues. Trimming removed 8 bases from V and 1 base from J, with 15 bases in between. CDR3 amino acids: CASAQEGRSNQPQHF. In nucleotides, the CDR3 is TGTGCCAGCGCCCAGGAAGGGAGAAGCAATCAGCCCCAGCATTTT.

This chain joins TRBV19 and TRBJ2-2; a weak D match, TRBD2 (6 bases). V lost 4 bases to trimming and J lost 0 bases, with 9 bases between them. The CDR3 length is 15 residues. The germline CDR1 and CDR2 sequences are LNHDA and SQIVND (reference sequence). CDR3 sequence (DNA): TGTGCCAGTAGTAGTAGCGGCGCGAACACCGGGGAGCTGTTTTTT. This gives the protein CASSSSGANTGELFF. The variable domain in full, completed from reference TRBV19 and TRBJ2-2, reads DGGITQSPKYLFRKEGQNVTLSCEQNLNHDAMYWYRQDPGQGLRLIYYSQIVNDFQKGDIAEGYSVSREKKESFPLTVTSAQKNPTAFYLCASSSSGANTGELFFGEGSRLTVL.

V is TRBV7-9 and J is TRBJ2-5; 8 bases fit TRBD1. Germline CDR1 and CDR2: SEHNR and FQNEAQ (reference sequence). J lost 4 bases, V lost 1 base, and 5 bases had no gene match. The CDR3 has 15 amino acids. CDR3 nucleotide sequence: TGTGCCAGCAGCTTAGGCCAGGGGGCGCGAGAGACCCAGTACTTC. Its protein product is CASSLGQGARETQYF.

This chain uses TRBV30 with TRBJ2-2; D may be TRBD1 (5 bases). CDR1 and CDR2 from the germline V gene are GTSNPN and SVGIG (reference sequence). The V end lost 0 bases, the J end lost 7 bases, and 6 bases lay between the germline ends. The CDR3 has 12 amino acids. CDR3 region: CAWSVGVGELFF. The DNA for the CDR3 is TGTGCCTGGAGTGTAGGGGTCGGGGAGCTGTTTTTT.

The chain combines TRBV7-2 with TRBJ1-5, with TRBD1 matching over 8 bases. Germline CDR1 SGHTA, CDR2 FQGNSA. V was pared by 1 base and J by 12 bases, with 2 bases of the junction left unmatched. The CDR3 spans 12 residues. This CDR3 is CASSLETGVQHF. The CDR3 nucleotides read TGTGCCAGCAGCTTAGAGACAGGGGTCCAGCATTTT.

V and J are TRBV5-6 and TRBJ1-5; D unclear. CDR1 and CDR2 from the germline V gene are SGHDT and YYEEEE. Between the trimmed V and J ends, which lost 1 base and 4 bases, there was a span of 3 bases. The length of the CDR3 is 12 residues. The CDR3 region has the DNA TGTGCCAGCAGCTTGCCTAATCAGCCCCAGCATTTT. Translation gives CASSLPNQPQHF.

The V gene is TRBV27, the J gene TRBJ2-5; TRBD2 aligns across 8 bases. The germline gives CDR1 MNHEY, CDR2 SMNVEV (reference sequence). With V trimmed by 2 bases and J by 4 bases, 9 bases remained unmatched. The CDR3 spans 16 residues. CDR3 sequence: CASSLGTGGVGETQYF. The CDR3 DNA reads TGTGCCAGCAGTTTAGGGACGGGGGGGGTTGGAGAGACCCAGTACTTC.

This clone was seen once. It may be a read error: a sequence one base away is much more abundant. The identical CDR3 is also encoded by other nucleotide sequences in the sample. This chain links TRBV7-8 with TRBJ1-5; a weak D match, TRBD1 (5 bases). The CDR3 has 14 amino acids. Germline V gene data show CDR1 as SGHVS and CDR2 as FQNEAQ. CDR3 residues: CASSAGRGNQPQHF. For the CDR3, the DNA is TGTGCTAGCAGCGCGGGACGGGGTAATCAGCCCCAGCATTTT.

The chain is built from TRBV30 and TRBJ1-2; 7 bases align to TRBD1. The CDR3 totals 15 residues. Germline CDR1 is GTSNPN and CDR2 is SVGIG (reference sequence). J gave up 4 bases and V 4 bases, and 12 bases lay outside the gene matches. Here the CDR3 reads CAWKLQGRPGYGYTF. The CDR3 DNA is TGTGCCTGGAAACTACAGGGGAGACCAGGCTATGGCTACACCTTC.

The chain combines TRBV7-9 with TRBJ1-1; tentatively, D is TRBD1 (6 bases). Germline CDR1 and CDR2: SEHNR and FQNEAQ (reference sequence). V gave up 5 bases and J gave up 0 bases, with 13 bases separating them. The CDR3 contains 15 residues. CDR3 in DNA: TGTGCCAGCAGCCCCAAGGACAGATTGAACACTGAAGCTTTCTTT. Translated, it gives CASSPKDRLNTEAFF. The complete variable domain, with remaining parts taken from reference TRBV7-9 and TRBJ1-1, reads DTGVSQNPRHKITKRGQNVTFRCDPISEHNRLYWYRQTLGQGPEFLTYFQNEAQLEKSRLLSDRFSAERPKGSFSTLEIQRTEQGDSAMYLCASSPKDRLNTEAFFGQGTRLTVV.

CDR3 residues: CASSFQDRGLLEQYF. Here the CDR3 DNA reads TGTGCCAGCAGCTTCCAGGACAGGGGGCTACTCGAGCAGTACTTC. The chain has TRBV7-9 and TRBJ2-7; 11 bases are a match to TRBD1. Germline CDR1 reads SEHNR; CDR2 reads FQNEAQ (reference sequence). The V gene end was trimmed by 3 bases and the J gene end by 6 bases; junction bases not matched to a gene: 7. The CDR3 is 15 residues long.

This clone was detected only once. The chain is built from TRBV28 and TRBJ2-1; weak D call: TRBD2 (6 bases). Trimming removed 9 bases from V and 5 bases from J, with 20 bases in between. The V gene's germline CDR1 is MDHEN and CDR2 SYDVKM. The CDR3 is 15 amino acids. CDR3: CASLSVGTAHNEQFF. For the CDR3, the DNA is TGTGCCAGTCTCTCCGTAGGGACTGCCCACAATGAGCAGTTCTTC.

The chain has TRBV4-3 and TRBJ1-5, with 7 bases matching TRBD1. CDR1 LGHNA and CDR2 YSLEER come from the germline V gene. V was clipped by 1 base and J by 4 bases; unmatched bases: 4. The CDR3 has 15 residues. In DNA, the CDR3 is TGCGCCAGCAGCCAAGTGAGGGACAGTAATCAGCCCCAGCATTTT. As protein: CASSQVRDSNQPQHF.

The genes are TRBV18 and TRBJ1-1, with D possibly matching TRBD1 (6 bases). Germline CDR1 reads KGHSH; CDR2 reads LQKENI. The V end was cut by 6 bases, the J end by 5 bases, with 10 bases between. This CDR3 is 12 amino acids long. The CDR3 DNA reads TGTGCCAGCTCTCCTACAGGGACTGAAGCTTTCTTT. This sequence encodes CASSPTGTEAFF.

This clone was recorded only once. The chain's CDR3 is CASSLRSNGETQYF. CDR3 coding DNA: TGTGCCAGCAGCCTGAGGTCCAACGGGGAGACCCAGTACTTC. The chain has TRBV5-4 and TRBJ2-5; D unclear. This CDR3 contains 14 residues. Trimming removed 4 bases at V and 5 bases at J, with 15 bases between. The germline CDR1 and CDR2 sequences are SGHNT and YYREEE (reference sequence).

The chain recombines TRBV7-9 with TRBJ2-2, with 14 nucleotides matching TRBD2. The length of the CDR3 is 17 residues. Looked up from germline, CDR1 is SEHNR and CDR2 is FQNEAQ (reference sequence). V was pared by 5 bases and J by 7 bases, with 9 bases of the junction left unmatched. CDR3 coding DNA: TGTGCCAGCAGCGGACCGACTAGCGGGAGGGCTTTCGGGGAGCTGTTTTTT. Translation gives CASSGPTSGRAFGELFF.